The following is a T cell receptor (beta chain) sequence with its context. The antigen remains unidentified. Primers: 60 Vbeta forward and 13 Jbeta reverse. This table comes from immunoSEQ multiplex PCR, and its TCRdb copy is limited to in-frame clones, with some not included. The sample holds 85,000 to 130,000 clones; under 80% are singletons and the top ten take 4.5% to 5%. The data belong to a study of cytomegalovirus exposure and HLA in healthy donors. The CDR3 loop spans 19 amino acids. J gave up 2 bases and V 0 bases, and 15 bases lay outside the gene matches. Germline V gene data show CDR1 as GTSNPN and CDR2 as SVGIG (reference sequence). Study outcomes and limitations: Previously analyzed data showed that most TCR beta V segments were productive at a frequency of about 87% or about 30%.

The chain uses TRBV30 and TRBJ1-1; TRBD1 matches at 10 bases. The material sequenced was PBMCs. The receptor's source is a young woman in good health and CMV-seropositive. The CDR3 here is CAWSVTVLGRDRGNTEAFF. The CDR3 DNA reads TGTGCCTGGAGTGTAACGGTTTTGGGGAGGGACAGGGGTAACACTGAAGCTTTCTTT.